A single sample gave rise to the 8 T cell receptor beta chains below, sequenced in a study of molecular identifiers for immune sequencing clone quantification. From the PCR reads, TCRdb called clonotypes with MiXCR, one entry per CDR3 protein. Altogether 400,000 to 600,000 distinct CDR3 sequences are present, about a fifth being singletons, with the ten largest covering 0.7% to 1%. The source material was naive CD8+ T cells from blood, with Jurkat cell RNA spiked in. Noted subset: FACS-sorted CD8+CD4-CCR7+CD45RA+ naive T cells. These receptors all come from a human donor in good health. Some libraries in this study had Jurkat cell RNA spiked in.

The chain links TRBV7-2 to TRBJ2-4; no firm D call. Germline-derived CDR1 and CDR2 are SGHTA and FQGNSA. Trimming removed 5 bases at V and 0 bases at J, with 14 bases between. The CDR3 length is 16 residues. Written as DNA, the CDR3 is TGTGCCAGCAGCACCCATACCGTACTAGCCAAAAACATTCAGTACTTC. The encoded protein is CASSTHTVLAKNIQYF.

This clonotype showed up many times. The genes are TRBV7-9 and TRBJ2-3, with 14 bases matching TRBD2. V was pared by 5 bases and J by 6 bases, with 4 bases of the junction left unmatched. From germline, CDR1 is SEHNR and CDR2 FQNEAQ (reference sequence). CDR3 length: 15 residues. The CDR3 nucleotides read TGTGCCAGCAGCCTGGGACTAGCGGGAGTCGATACGCAGTATTTT. This codes for CASSLGLAGVDTQYF.

Many counts were recorded for this clonotype. The rearrangement links TRBV4-1 to TRBJ1-1; D is unresolved. The V end lost 2 bases, the J end lost 0 bases, and 13 bases lay between the germline ends. The CDR3 runs to 16 residues. The germline CDR1 and CDR2 sequences are MGHRA and YSYEKL. The CDR3, as DNA: TGCGCCAGCAGCCAACAAACTACAGATATGAACACTGAAGCTTTCTTT. Translating gives CASSQQTTDMNTEAFF.

This clonotype was detected ten times or more. The chain is built from TRBV28 and TRBJ2-7; no clear D. The CDR3 extends over 12 amino acids. Germline values: CDR1 MDHEN, CDR2 SYDVKM. Deletions cut 3 bases from V and 6 bases from J, with 9 bases between. CDR3 region: CASSFPGLEQYF. The CDR3 DNA reads TGTGCCAGCAGTTTTCCGGGCCTCGAGCAGTACTTC.

This clonotype was found a few times. The germline gene is not matched at one end of the junction; a read error may be the cause. The rearrangement joins TRBV11-2 to TRBJ2-3; TRBD2 is a possible D gene (5 bases). The CDR3 runs 16 residues. Germline V gene data show CDR1 as SGHAT and CDR2 as FQNNGV. The CDR3 DNA is TGTGTCAGCAGCTTAGGGTACGGGGTTCGCACAGATACGCAGTATTTT. Its translation is CVSSLGYGVRTDTQYF. Based on the CDR3 plus reference TRBV11-2 and TRBJ2-3, the full variable domain is EAGVAQSPRYKIIEKRQSVAFWCNPISGHATLYWYQQILGQGPKLLIQFQNNGVVDDSQLPKDRFSAERLKGVDSTLKIQPAKLEDSAVYLCVSSLGYGVRTDTQYFGPGTRLTVL.

In regard to this clonotype: One base away lies a much larger clone, so this may be a sequencing read error. The rearrangement links TRBV19 to TRBJ2-1; 9 bases match TRBD1. This CDR3 has 15 amino acids. The V and J ends lost 6 bases and 8 bases, in that order; junction bases with no gene match: 11. Per the germline V gene, CDR1 is LNHDA and CDR2 is SQIVND (reference sequence). The CDR3 protein is CASSAGTGREDEQFF. The CDR3 DNA sequence: TGTGCCAGTAGCGCCGGGACAGGGAGGGAGGATGAGCAGTTCTTC.

This clonotype appeared once. The V and J genes are TRBV20-1 and TRBJ2-7, with 7 bases fitting TRBD1. Germline values: CDR1 DFQATT, CDR2 SNEGSKA (reference sequence). The CDR3 extends over 14 amino acids. V dropped 3 bases and J dropped 2; count of bases not matched to a gene: 7. Here the CDR3 reads CSARGTAPTYEQYF. The CDR3 DNA follows: TGCAGTGCTAGGGGGACAGCACCAACCTACGAGCAGTACTTC.

This clonotype was recorded at least ten times. The chain recombines TRBV10-2 with TRBJ1-1; TRBD1 might be the D (6 bases). V lost 4 bases to trimming and J lost 5 bases, with 20 bases between them. The CDR3 has 16 residues. CDR1 WSHSY and CDR2 SAAADI come from the germline V gene. Written as DNA, the CDR3 is TGCGCCAGCAGTGCTCCAGGACGGGGAGGGGGTACTGAAGCTTTCTTT. This codes for CASSAPGRGGGTEAFF.